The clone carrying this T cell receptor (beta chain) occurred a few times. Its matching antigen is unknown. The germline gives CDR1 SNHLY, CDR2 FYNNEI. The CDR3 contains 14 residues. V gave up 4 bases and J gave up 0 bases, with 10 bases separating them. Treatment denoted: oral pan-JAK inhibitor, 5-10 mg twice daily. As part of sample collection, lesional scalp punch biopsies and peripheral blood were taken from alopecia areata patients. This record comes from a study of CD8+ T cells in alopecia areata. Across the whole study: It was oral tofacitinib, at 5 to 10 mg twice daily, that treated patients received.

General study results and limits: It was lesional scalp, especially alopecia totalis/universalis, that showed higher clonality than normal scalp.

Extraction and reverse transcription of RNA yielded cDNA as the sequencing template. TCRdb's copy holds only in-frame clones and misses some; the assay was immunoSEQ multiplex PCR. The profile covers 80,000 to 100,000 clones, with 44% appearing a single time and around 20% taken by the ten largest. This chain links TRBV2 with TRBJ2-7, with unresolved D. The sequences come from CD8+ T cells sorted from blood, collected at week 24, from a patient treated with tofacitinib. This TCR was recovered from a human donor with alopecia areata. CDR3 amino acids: CASSGQASSYEQYF. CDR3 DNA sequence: TGTGCCAGCAGTGGGCAGGCTTCCTCCTACGAGCAGTACTTC.